Listed here are 12 T cell receptor beta chains from one sample, sequenced in a study of metastatic and nonmetastatic thyroid tumors. TCRdb re-analyzed the PCR reads using MiXCR. The table lists roughly 40,000 clones, around 18% of them singletons. The entire patient cohort was treatment-naive prior to thyroid surgery. The sample consisted of tumor tissue. Receptor source: a female donor with papillary thyroid cancer or a benign thyroid nodule (not recorded which). Some clones in this sample may be carry-over from other donors' samples.

The J gene is TRBJ1-2, the V gene TRBV7-9, with D hard to call. Germline V CDR1 and CDR2: SEHNR, FQNEAQ (reference sequence). This CDR3 is 14 amino acids long. Trimming shortened V by 2 bases and J by 8 bases, and 15 bases separated the two germline ends. CDR3 amino acids: CASSLREGARGYTF. DNA for the CDR3: TGTGCCAGCAGCTTACGGGAGGGTGCTAGAGGCTACACCTTC. Full variable domain (remainder filled in from reference TRBV7-9 and TRBJ1-2): DTGVSQNPRHKITKRGQNVTFRCDPISEHNRLYWYRQTLGQGPEFLTYFQNEAQLEKSRLLSDRFSAERPKGSFSTLEIQRTEQGDSAMYLCASSLREGARGYTFGSGTRLTVV.

This clone was counted many times. Here the CDR3 DNA reads TGTGCCAGCCGCCAAGGAGATAGCGGGAACACCGGGGAGCTGTTTTTT. Protein product: CASRQGDSGNTGELFF. This chain connects TRBV28 to TRBJ2-2; TRBD2 might be the D (6 bases). Germline V gene data show CDR1 as MDHEN and CDR2 as SYDVKM. The V end was cut by 8 bases, the J end by 1 base, with 17 bases between. This CDR3 region has 16 residues.

The chain employs TRBV20-1 and TRBJ1-2; 9 bases match TRBD1. J was trimmed by 7 bases and V by 6 bases; bases with no gene match: 9. The CDR3 covers 13 residues. CDR1 and CDR2 from the germline V gene are DFQATT and SNEGSKA (reference sequence). CDR3 loop: CSADRGIAGGYTF. As DNA, the CDR3 is TGCAGTGCGGACAGGGGTATAGCGGGTGGCTACACCTTC.

Ten or more counts support this clone. The J gene is TRBJ1-6, the V gene TRBV6-1, with 8 bases that match TRBD1. J was trimmed by 6 bases and V by 6 bases; bases with no gene match: 4. Per the germline V gene, CDR1 is MNHNS and CDR2 is SASEGT. The length of the CDR3 is 14 residues. CDR3 loop: CASSRQGFNSPLHF. The CDR3 nucleotides are TGTGCCAGCAGCCGACAGGGGTTTAATTCACCCCTCCACTTT.

At least ten counts were recorded for this clone. The chain joins TRBV11-2 to TRBJ1-4; D gene ambiguous. Germline-derived CDR1 and CDR2 are SGHAT and FQNNGV. Deletions cut 0 bases from V and 3 bases from J, with 17 bases between. CDR3 length: 18 residues. CDR3 DNA sequence: TGTGCCAGCAGCTTAGATACCAGCGACGCCGCGGCTAATGAAAAACTGTTTTTT. Translated, it gives CASSLDTSDAAANEKLFF.

This clone was detected ten times or more. The genes are TRBV9 and TRBJ1-2, with no clear D. CDR1 and CDR2 (germline): SGDLS, YYNGEE. Trimming cost V 0 bases and J 2 bases, with 8 bases left between them. This CDR3 is 14 amino acids long. As DNA, the CDR3 is TGTGCCAGCAGCGTAGAGCCCGGCAACTATGGCTACACCTTC. As protein: CASSVEPGNYGYTF. The full variable domain, with the rest looked up from reference TRBV9 and TRBJ1-2, is DSGVTQTPKHLITATGQRVTLRCSPRSGDLSVYWYQQSLDQGLQFLIQYYNGEERAKGNILERFSAQQFPDLHSELNLSSLELGDSALYFCASSVEPGNYGYTFGSGTRLTVV.

To note about this clone: This same CDR3 is encoded by further DNA sequences in the sample. This sequence joins TRBV7-9 and TRBJ2-7, with D perhaps assigned TRBD1 or TRBD2 (5 bases each). Deletions cut 5 bases from V and 11 bases from J, with 16 bases between. This CDR3 spans 12 amino acids. Germline V gene lookup returns CDR1 SEHNR and CDR2 FQNEAQ (reference sequence). CDR3 protein: CASSRHRDGEYF. The CDR3 coding sequence is TGTGCCAGCAGCAGGCACCGGGACGGGGAGTACTTC.

The chain uses TRBV19 and TRBJ2-1; D possibly corresponds to TRBD2 (6 bases). Trimming took off 6 bases at V and 12 bases at J, with 18 bases between the two ends. The CDR3 sequence is 13 residues long. CDR1 LNHDA and CDR2 SQIVND come from the germline V gene (reference sequence). The CDR3 here is CASSGSGEEGQFF. CDR3 nucleotide sequence: TGTGCCAGTAGCGGATCAGGTGAGGAGGGGCAGTTCTTC.

This clone showed up many times. The V gene is TRBV28, the J gene TRBJ1-2; D is uncertain. The CDR3 extends over 13 amino acids. Germline loops: CDR1 MDHEN, CDR2 SYDVKM. Between the trimmed V and J ends, which lost 4 bases and 4 bases, there was a span of 10 bases. Here the CDR3 DNA reads TGTGCCAGCAGTTCGGGAATATCCTATGGCTACACCTTC. Its translation: CASSSGISYGYTF.

This clone was detected ten times or more. In the same sample, other DNA sequences code for this CDR3. This chain links TRBV30 with TRBJ1-1; D unresolved. Germline V gives CDR1 GTSNPN, CDR2 SVGIG (reference sequence). This CDR3 is 14 amino acids long. V lost 2 bases, J lost 1 base, and 11 bases lay in between. In DNA form, the CDR3 reads TGTGCCTGGAGTCCACTCGGTTCGAACACTGAAGCTTTCTTT. Protein sequence: CAWSPLGSNTEAFF.

In its sample, this clone was seen many times. The junction does not match germline at one end; this may be a read error. The rearrangement links TRBV20-1 to TRBJ2-7; 9 positions agree with TRBD2. CDR3 length equals 13 residues. The germline CDR1 and CDR2 sequences are DFQATT and SNEGSKA (reference sequence). CDR3 nucleotide sequence: TGCAGTGCTAGAGATCTGGCGGGAGGGCCAAATGGATTC. Translated, it gives CSARDLAGGPNGF.

This clone was observed at least ten times. The chain joins TRBV5-1 to TRBJ2-2; D might be TRBD2 (5 bases). Germline values: CDR1 SGHRS, CDR2 YFSETQ. The CDR3 has 15 residues. V lost 0 bases and J lost 5, with 11 bases in between. The DNA for the CDR3 is TGCGCCAGCAGCTTGGTCTTCGGGAATACCGGGGAGCTGTTTTTT. It translates to CASSLVFGNTGELFF.